This T cell receptor beta chain was retrieved from a study of shared clonotypes between healthy human individuals. General study points: Around 5% of naive CD4 clonotypes were shared across four donors.

About this clone itself: Its antigen is currently unknown.

CD45RO-negative, CCR7-selected cells formed the naive CD8 fraction, which excluded terminally differentiated effector memory CD45RA+ cells. Each sample came from a Caucasian adult donor living in Nashville, Tennessee. CDR1 and CDR2 from the germline V gene are GTSNPN and SVGIG (reference sequence). This CDR3 is 13 amino acids long. Deletions cut 3 bases from V and 4 bases from J, with 11 bases between. Assay execution proceeded at the deep level. The protocol was immunoSEQ multiplex PCR, while the TCRdb copy is restricted to in-frame clones and leaves out a portion. The repertoire holds about 2 million clones, with over 85% as singletons.

V usage is TRBV30 and J usage is TRBJ2-3, with a possible D match to TRBD2 (5 bases). The sequence was collected from a man aged 18-30 years in good health. Sequencing was carried out using naive CD8+ T cells sorted from blood. The CDR3 DNA reads as TGTGCCTGGAGCGCCCTCGGGGCAGATACGCAGTATTTT. Residues: CAWSALGADTQYF.